Following are 15 T cell receptor beta chains from one sample sequenced in a study of chemoradiotherapy in HPV16-positive cancers. Libraries were prepared by immunoSEQ multiplex PCR; TCRdb keeps only in-frame clonotypes and omits some of them. The table lists approximately 15,000 clones, approximately 80% of them singletons. Sample collection occurred from a patient who underwent chemoradiotherapy. These TCRs come from a human donor with HPV-associated anogenital cancer.

This rearrangement joins TRBV5-1 to TRBJ1-1; TRBD1 aligns across 7 bases. Per germline, CDR1 SGHRS and CDR2 YFSETQ. J gave up 7 bases and V 3 bases, and 15 bases lay outside the gene matches. There are 16 residues in the CDR3. For the CDR3, the DNA is TGCGCCAGCAGCTCAGGGGGTTTTGGGACAGCCCTTGAAGCTTTCTTT. This codes for CASSSGGFGTALEAFF. Variable domain in full (rest from reference TRBV5-1 and TRBJ1-1): KAGVTQTPRYLIKTRGQQVTLSCSPISGHRSVSWYQQTPGQGLQFLFEYFSETQRNKGNFPGRFSGRQFSNSRSEMNVSTLELGDSALYLCASSSGGFGTALEAFFGQGTRLTVV.

This clone is a singleton in its sample. V is TRBV29-1 and J is TRBJ1-6, with D possibly being TRBD1 (5 bases). Germline lookup yields CDR1 SQVTM and CDR2 ANQGSEA. This CDR3 spans 12 amino acids. Deletions cut 7 bases from V and 14 bases from J, with 18 bases between. In nucleotides, the CDR3 is TGCAGCGCGGGGACGCCGGGCGGGGCCCTCCACTTT. As protein: CSAGTPGGALHF. The variable domain in full, with the rest retrieved from reference TRBV29-1 and TRBJ1-6, is SAVISQKPSRDICQRGTSLTIQCQVDSQVTMMFWYRQQPGQSLTLIATANQGSEATYESGFVIDKFPISRPNLTFSTLTVSNMSPEDSSIYLCSAGTPGGALHFGNGTRLTVT.

This clone was counted once. The chain recombines TRBV10-3 with TRBJ2-7, with D possibly TRBD2 on 5 matching bases. V lost 3 bases and J lost 2, with 8 bases in between. The CDR3 length is 13 residues. Germline-derived CDR1 and CDR2 are ENHRY and SYGVKD. CDR3 residues: CAISDGLTYEQYF. CDR3 nucleotide sequence: TGTGCCATCAGTGACGGACTCACCTACGAGCAGTACTTC.

This clone was counted a few times. The rearrangement joins TRBV2 to TRBJ2-3; weak D call: TRBD2 (7 bases). Per the germline V gene, CDR1 is SNHLY and CDR2 is FYNNEI. Trimming took off 6 bases at V and 5 bases at J, with 21 bases between the two ends. The CDR3 has 16 residues. The CDR3: CASSRPGTREGDTQYF. DNA for the CDR3: TGTGCCAGCAGCCGTCCGGGGACAAGGGAGGGAGATACGCAGTATTTT.

The chain couples TRBV5-1 to TRBJ1-1, with TRBD1 identical over 9 bases. V gave up 4 bases and J gave up 4 bases; unmatched junction bases: 5. The CDR3 consists of 14 residues. Germline assignment: CDR1 SGHRS and CDR2 YFSETQ. CDR3: CASSHGTGSTEAFF. In DNA, the CDR3 is TGCGCCAGCAGCCACGGGACAGGGAGCACTGAAGCTTTCTTT.

V and J are TRBV7-9 and TRBJ2-7; the D gene is possibly TRBD2 (5 bases). Trimming took off 5 bases at V and 1 base at J, with 27 bases between the two ends. The germline CDR1 and CDR2 sequences are SEHNR and FQNEAQ (reference sequence). The CDR3 is 19 residues long. The CDR3 loop reads CASSPTILGFTTTSYEQYF. DNA of the CDR3: TGTGCCAGCAGCCCCACCATACTAGGGTTTACAACGACGTCCTACGAGCAGTACTTC. The variable domain in full, completed from reference TRBV7-9 and TRBJ2-7, reads DTGVSQNPRHKITKRGQNVTFRCDPISEHNRLYWYRQTLGQGPEFLTYFQNEAQLEKSRLLSDRFSAERPKGSFSTLEIQRTEQGDSAMYLCASSPTILGFTTTSYEQYFGPGTRLTVT.

The sample holds one count of this clone. The chain couples TRBV20-1 to TRBJ2-1; no definite D call. Germline V gene lookup returns CDR1 DFQATT and CDR2 SNEGSKA (reference sequence). Trimming cost V 5 bases and J 1 base, with 3 bases left between them. The CDR3 loop spans 11 amino acids. The CDR3 DNA follows: TGCAGTGCTGGATCCTACAATGAGCAGTTCTTC. Its protein is CSAGSYNEQFF.

The chain combines TRBV15 with TRBJ2-5, with D hard to call. CDR1 is LNHNV, CDR2 YYDKDF, per germline (reference sequence). This CDR3 contains 13 residues. Trimming cost V 6 bases and J 5 bases, with 13 bases left between them. The DNA for the CDR3 is TGTGCCACCAGGCTTTCATCGTGGGAGACCCAGTACTTC. The encoded protein is CATRLSSWETQYF.

The genes are TRBV14 and TRBJ2-7; D might be TRBD1 (5 bases). Germline assignment: CDR1 SGHDN and CDR2 FVKESK. With 2 bases removed from V and 4 bases from J, the gap between germline ends came to 9 bases. This CDR3 is 13 amino acids long. CDR3 sequence (DNA): TGTGCCAGCAGCCAAATAGACAGTTACGAGCAGTACTTC. This sequence encodes CASSQIDSYEQYF.

The chain recombines TRBV27 with TRBJ1-6; D is unresolved. This CDR3 is built from 13 residues. V gave up 5 bases and J gave up 8 bases, with 10 bases separating them. Germline loops: CDR1 MNHEY, CDR2 SMNVEV (reference sequence). In nucleotides, the CDR3 is TGTGCCAGCAGTACCAAATCGGATTCACCCCTCCACTTT. It specifies CASSTKSDSPLHF.

In DNA, the CDR3 is TGTGCCAGCAGGTACACCGATACGCAGTATTTT. This gives the protein CASRYTDTQYF. The chain carries TRBV2 and TRBJ2-3; D uncertain. This CDR3 is built from 11 residues. Trimming stripped 6 bases from V and 6 bases from J, with 7 bases between. CDR1 SNHLY and CDR2 FYNNEI come from the germline V gene. The full variable domain, rest sourced from reference TRBV2 and TRBJ2-3, is EPEVTQTPSHQVTQMGQEVILRCVPISNHLYFYWYRQILGQKVEFLVSFYNNEISEKSEIFDDQFSVERPDGSNFTLKIRSTKLEDSAMYFCASRYTDTQYFGPGTRLTVL.

The chain links TRBV7-2 to TRBJ1-4, with 8 nucleotides matching TRBD1. Germline-derived CDR1 and CDR2 are SGHTA and FQGNSA. V lost 5 bases and J lost 11; bases outside the gene matches: 7. The CDR3 is 13 amino acids. The CDR3 DNA reads TGTGCCAGCAGCGAGGGGAGACAGGGGAAACTGTTTTTT. It yields the protein CASSEGRQGKLFF.

The chain has TRBV29-1 and TRBJ1-1; perhaps TRBD1 as D (5 bases). Germline V gene lookup returns CDR1 SQVTM and CDR2 ANQGSEA. V lost 5 bases, J lost 5 bases, and 12 bases lay in between. The CDR3 is 12 amino acids. The CDR3 region is CSVTRAQTEAFF. The CDR3 region has the DNA TGCAGCGTTACCAGGGCCCAGACTGAAGCTTTCTTT. Supplemented by reference TRBV29-1 and TRBJ1-1, the full variable domain reads SAVISQKPSRDICQRGTSLTIQCQVDSQVTMMFWYRQQPGQSLTLIATANQGSEATYESGFVIDKFPISRPNLTFSTLTVSNMSPEDSSIYLCSVTRAQTEAFFGQGTRLTVV.

The rearrangement joins TRBV6-4 to TRBJ1-1, with D maybe TRBD1 (6 bases). Germline-derived CDR1 and CDR2 are MRHNA and SNTAGT. The V end was cut by 8 bases, the J end by 5 bases, with 33 bases between. This CDR3 has 19 residues. DNA for the CDR3: TGTGCCAGCCCGAAACTACAGGGCTGTTGGAGACTATGGGGGACTGAAGCTTTCTTT. It codes for CASPKLQGCWRLWGTEAFF.

The J gene is TRBJ2-1, the V gene TRBV7-2, with D hard to call. CDR1 is SGHTA, CDR2 FQGNSA, per germline. The CDR3 runs to 14 residues. The ends were cut back, 4 bases at V and 5 bases at J, with 12 bases in the middle. CDR3 protein: CASSYDRVDNEQFF. The CDR3 coding sequence is TGTGCCAGCAGCTACGACCGTGTTGACAATGAGCAGTTCTTC.